What follows are 2 T cell receptor beta chains derived from one specimen sequenced in a study of CD8+CD57+ T cells in acquired aplastic anemia. Only patients with CD8+CD57+ cell expansion on flow cytometry were chosen for sequencing. Genomic DNA provided the template from which TCR beta VDJ and CDR3 profiles were obtained. Via MiXCR, TCRdb re-called the reads, giving one row per CDR3 protein. The sample includes 150,000 to 200,000 distinct CDR3 sequences, roughly three fifths of them seen just once. The sample comprised sorted CD4+, CD8+, or CD8+CD57+ T cells (not recorded which) from PBMCs. The receptors shown here come from a human donor with aplastic anemia.

This clonotype showed up many times. The V gene is TRBV4-1, the J gene TRBJ2-1, with D possibly being TRBD1 or TRBD2 (6 bases each). There are 16 residues in the CDR3. Germline loops: CDR1 MGHRA, CDR2 YSYEKL. The V and J ends lost 2 bases and 5 bases respectively, with 16 bases between them. CDR3 nucleotides: TGCGCCAGCAGCCAAACACTAGGAGGGGGTGACAATGAGCAGTTCTTC. The encoded protein is CASSQTLGGGDNEQFF.

On this clonotype itself: A junction end diverges from the germline sequence, so it may reflect a read error. The chain carries TRBV12-3 or TRBV12-4 and TRBJ2-2; D unclear. The CDR3 is 13 residues long. In DNA, the CDR3 is TGTGCCACCAGTGATTCCGACACCGGGGAGCTGTTTTTT. Translating gives CATSDSDTGELFF.